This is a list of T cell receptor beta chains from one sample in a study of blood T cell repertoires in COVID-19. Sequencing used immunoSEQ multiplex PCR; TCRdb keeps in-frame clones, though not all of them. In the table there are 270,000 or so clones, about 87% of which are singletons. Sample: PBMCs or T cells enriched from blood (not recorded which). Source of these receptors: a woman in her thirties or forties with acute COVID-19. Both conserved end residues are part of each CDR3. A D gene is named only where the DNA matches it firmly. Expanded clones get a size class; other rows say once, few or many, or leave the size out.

TGTGCCAGCAGCTTAGCATCTACGAATGAAAAACTGTTTTTT | CASSLASTNEKLFF | TRBJ1-4 | NA | TRBV7-8 | NA
TGCGCCAGCGGACCCTCCCAGACAGGGGGCGAAACTAATGAAAAACTGTTTTTT | CASGPSQTGGETNEKLFF | TRBJ1-4 | NA | TRBV5-1 | TRBD1
TGTGCCAGCAGCCTCGATGACAGCTACACCATATATTTT | CASSLDDSYTIYF | TRBJ1-3 | NA | TRBV3-1/TRBV3-2 | NA
TGTGCCAGCAGTTATGCGCCCACCGGGGAGCTGTTTTTT | CASSYAPTGELFF | TRBJ2-2 | NA | TRBV6-5 | NA
TGCGCCAGCAGCTTGAACAACATACTCACAGGTGAAAAACTGTTTTTT | CASSLNNILTGEKLFF | TRBJ1-4 | NA | TRBV5-1 | NA
TGTGCCAGCAGCCAGACGACAGGGGGCGTCGATGGCTACACCTTC | CASSQTTGGVDGYTF | TRBJ1-2 | many | TRBV3-1/TRBV3-2 | TRBD1
TGTGCCAGCAGCGCCGACAGCAACACCGGGGAGCTGTTTTTT | CASSADSNTGELFF | TRBJ2-2 | NA | TRBV7-9 | NA
TGTGCCAGCAGAGCACCTAGCGGGAGGAGTTGCAATGAGCAGTTCTTC | CASRAPSGRSCNEQFF | TRBJ2-1 | NA | TRBV7-3 | TRBD2
TGTGCCAGCAGCGGAAGATTAGACACCATATATTTT | CASSGRLDTIYF | TRBJ1-3 | NA | TRBV9 | NA
TGTGCCAGCAGCTTACCCGAGGGACAGGGGACCGACACCGGGGAGCTGTTTTTT | CASSLPEGQGTDTGELFF | TRBJ2-2 | few | TRBV5-4 | TRBD1
TGTGCCAGCAGCTTAGCCGGGAGGTTACTTCATACGACCTACAATGAGCAGTTCTTC | CASSLAGRLLHTTYNEQFF | TRBJ2-1 | NA | TRBV7-6 | TRBD2
TGTGCCAGCAGCTTAGGCGGGAGGTCTGGAAACACCATATATTTT | CASSLGGRSGNTIYF | TRBJ1-3 | few | TRBV11-2 | NA
TGTGCCTGGAGTGTCGTAACAGGGACGGATACGCAGTATTTT | CAWSVVTGTDTQYF | TRBJ2-3 | NA | TRBV30 | NA
TGTGCCAGCAGTGAAGTTTTGGGACTAGCGGGAGTAGAGACCCAGTACTTC | CASSEVLGLAGVETQYF | TRBJ2-5 | NA | TRBV25-1 | TRBD2
TGTGCCAGTAGTGAGACAGGGGGCAATCAGCCCCAGCATTTT | CASSETGGNQPQHF | TRBJ1-5 | NA | TRBV19 | TRBD1
TGCGCCAGCAGCTTGGACCCAGGGTTGAACACCGGGGAGCTGTTTTTT | CASSLDPGLNTGELFF | TRBJ2-2 | NA | TRBV5-1 | NA
TGTGCCAGCAGTCCCCCCGAAAGGGGGACTGAAGCTTTCTTT | CASSPPERGTEAFF | TRBJ1-1 | NA | TRBV27 | NA
TGTGCCAGCAGCTTAGGGTTATCAGGGACTGGAAACACCATATATTTT | CASSLGLSGTGNTIYF | TRBJ1-3 | NA | TRBV7-6 | NA
TGCAGTGCTAGTTGGGAGGCCCAAGAGACCCAGTACTTC | CSASWEAQETQYF | TRBJ2-5 | NA | TRBV20-1 | NA
TGTGCCTGGAGTAGGGAGCGGGAGATATGGGACATTCAGTACTTC | CAWSREREIWDIQYF | TRBJ2-4 | NA | TRBV30 | TRBD2
TGTGCCAGCAGTTCCTCCAAGCGGACCCCGTTAGGGGAAAAACTGTTTTTT | CASSSSKRTPLGEKLFF | TRBJ1-4 | NA | TRBV27 | NA
TGTGCCAGCAGCCTCTATAGGGGAATGAACTATGGCTACACCTTC | CASSLYRGMNYGYTF | TRBJ1-2 | NA | TRBV7-9 | NA
TGTGCCAGCAGCGTGACTCCTGCTTCACCCCTCCACTTT | CASSVTPASPLHF | TRBJ1-6 | NA | TRBV7-2 | NA
TGTGCCACCAGCAGAGCGGAGGGCGGCACTGAAGCTTTCTTT | CATSRAEGGTEAFF | TRBJ1-1 | NA | TRBV15 | NA
TGTGCCAGCAGCGTAGGGCGAGGGACAACCAAAGCAGATACGCAGTATTTT | CASSVGRGTTKADTQYF | TRBJ2-3 | NA | TRBV9 | NA
TGTGCCAGCAGCCAAGATCCTAGCGGGAGTATAACAGATACGCAGTATTTT | CASSQDPSGSITDTQYF | TRBJ2-3 | NA | TRBV3-1/TRBV3-2 | TRBD2
TGTGCCAGCAGCTCGCACAGGGAGAACACCGGGGAGCTGTTTTTT | CASSSHRENTGELFF | TRBJ2-2 | NA | TRBV11-3 | NA
TGTGCCACCAGTGATTTCGCCGGGACTAGCGGGAGTAATGAGCAGTTCTTC | CATSDFAGTSGSNEQFF | TRBJ2-1 | NA | TRBV24-1 | TRBD2
TGTGCCAGCAGCGTAGAGAACAGGGAGACTGAAGCTTTCTTT | CASSVENRETEAFF | TRBJ1-1 | NA | TRBV9 | NA
TGTGCCAGCAGTTACTCCTCGCGCCCTGAAAAACTGTTTTTT | CASSYSSRPEKLFF | TRBJ1-4 | NA | TRBV6-5 | NA
TGTGCCAGCAGCCCCTTTGAGGGAGGGCTCACTCAGGAGCAGTTCTTC | CASSPFEGGLTQEQFF | TRBJ2-1 | NA | TRBV11-3 | TRBD2
TGCGCCAGCAGCTTGTGGAGGACAGGGGGCGATGGCTACACCTTC | CASSLWRTGGDGYTF | TRBJ1-2 | NA | TRBV5-1 | TRBD1
TGTGCCAGCAGCTTAATGGGACAGGGGGTGGGGAACACTGAAGCTTTCTTT | CASSLMGQGVGNTEAFF | TRBJ1-1 | NA | TRBV7-3 | TRBD1
TGTGCCAGCAGGAAAACCGGGACAGGGGCGGGGGAAGCTTTCTTT | CASRKTGTGAGEAFF | TRBJ1-1 | NA | TRBV28 | TRBD1
TGTGCCAGGCAGGGGACAGGGGAACGCACCGGGGAGCTGTTTTTT | CARQGTGERTGELFF | TRBJ2-2 | NA | TRBV2 | TRBD1
TGTGCCAGCAGCGTAGGATCGGGGGGCCAGGGTAATGAGCAGTTCTTC | CASSVGSGGQGNEQFF | TRBJ2-1 | NA | TRBV9 | NA
TGTGCCAGCGGGGACAGGGGTGGAGAGACCCAGTACTTC | CASGDRGGETQYF | TRBJ2-5 | few | TRBV12-3/TRBV12-4 | TRBD1
TGTGCCAGCAGCTTAGGGACAGGACCTAGCACAGATACGCAGTATTTT | CASSLGTGPSTDTQYF | TRBJ2-3 | NA | TRBV7-8 | TRBD1
TGTGCCAGCAGCCGATTAGGGGACAGCAACTATGGCTACACCTTC | CASSRLGDSNYGYTF | TRBJ1-2 | NA | TRBV14 | TRBD1
TGCAGCGTTGAAGATTGGGACAGGGGCTCCTACAATGAGCAGTTCTTC | CSVEDWDRGSYNEQFF | TRBJ2-1 | NA | TRBV29-1 | TRBD1
TGTGCCAGCAGCTCCCAGACACAGGGGGTTGGTGAAAAACTGTTTTTT | CASSSQTQGVGEKLFF | TRBJ1-4 | NA | TRBV7-9 | TRBD1
TGCGCCAGCAGCCAAGTGTCAGGGTTCCAAGAGACCCAGTACTTC | CASSQVSGFQETQYF | TRBJ2-5 | NA | TRBV4-3 | NA
TGCGCCAGCAGTCAACCATCGGGGCAGGGGCTATCTAACAATCAGCCCCAGCATTTT | CASSQPSGQGLSNNQPQHF | TRBJ1-5 | NA | TRBV23-1 | NA
TGTGCCAGCAGCGCCGACAGGAGCACAGATACGCAGTATTTT | CASSADRSTDTQYF | TRBJ2-3 | NA | TRBV5-8 | NA
TGTGCCAGCTCACCAACCGGGACAGGGGATGGCACTGAAGCTTTCTTT | CASSPTGTGDGTEAFF | TRBJ1-1 | once | TRBV18 | TRBD1
TGTGCCAGCAGGAGGACAGGGTGGAACACTGAAGCTTTCTTT | CASRRTGWNTEAFF | TRBJ1-1 | NA | TRBV27 | TRBD1
TGTGCCAGTAGTATGCGGCTAGCGGGATCGACCTACGAGCAGTACTTC | CASSMRLAGSTYEQYF | TRBJ2-7 | NA | TRBV19 | TRBD2
TGTGCCAGCGGACAGGGTAATGAAAAACTGTTTTTT | CASGQGNEKLFF | TRBJ1-4 | once | TRBV28 | TRBD1
TGTGCCAGCAGAGGGGATAGCAATCAGCCCCAGCATTTT | CASRGDSNQPQHF | TRBJ1-5 | few | TRBV6-5 | NA
TGTGCCAGCAGTCTCTCGGGACAGGGGACTGAAGCTTTCTTT | CASSLSGQGTEAFF | TRBJ1-1 | NA | TRBV27 | TRBD1
TGTGCCAGCAGCCCGCTAGGGAGTAGCGGGACATCCTACGAGCAGTACTTC | CASSPLGSSGTSYEQYF | TRBJ2-7 | NA | TRBV3-1/TRBV3-2 | TRBD2
TGTGCCAGCAGTTTAGAGCGGACCTGGAATGAGCAGTTCTTC | CASSLERTWNEQFF | TRBJ2-1 | NA | TRBV27 | NA
TGCGCCAGCAGCCAAATATTGAATGAGCAGTTCTTC | CASSQILNEQFF | TRBJ2-1 | NA | TRBV4-1 | NA
TGCGCCAGCAGCCAAGATGGTCTAGCGGGAGGGAATGAGCAGTTCTTC | CASSQDGLAGGNEQFF | TRBJ2-1 | NA | TRBV4-3 | TRBD2
TGTGCCAGCAGCGGAGACAGGGCTAACTATGGCTACACCTTC | CASSGDRANYGYTF | TRBJ1-2 | once | TRBV5-6 | TRBD1
TGTGCCAGTAACACCTGGGGGGGTACTGAAGCTTTCTTT | CASNTWGGTEAFF | TRBJ1-1 | NA | TRBV19 | NA
TGTGCCAGCAGACCGGGACAGGACATCACAGATACGCAGTATTTT | CASRPGQDITDTQYF | TRBJ2-3 | NA | TRBV6-4 | TRBD1